This TCR beta chain was captured in a study of T cell repertoires in cytomegalovirus infection. Overall study results and limits: Summed frequency of shared TCR beta families picked out CMV carriers who also had the relevant HLA.

The CDR3 loop spans 15 amino acids. Per germline, CDR1 SQVTM and CDR2 ANQGSEA. Trimming took 1 base from V and 0 from J, leaving 12 bases between them. TCRdb redid the calling of the reads with MiXCR, one entry per CDR3 protein. In the table there are 250,000 or so distinct CDR3 sequences, around 9% of which are singletons. Concerning this clonotype itself: Its target is unknown.

Material: PBMCs. This TCR was sampled from a human donor in good health (CMV status not recorded). Some clones in this sample may be carry-over from other donors' samples. The chain recombines TRBV29-1 with TRBJ1-1; TRBD1 might be the D (5 bases). CDR3 in DNA: TGCAGCGTTGAAGTTCCTAGGGGCGTGAACACTGAAGCTTTCTTT. Translated: CSVEVPRGVNTEAFF.